A selection of T cell receptor beta chains follows, all from one sample in a study of blood T cells in healthy people across ages. TCRdb used MiXCR to reprocess the 5' RACE reads, holding one entry per CDR3 protein. The sample has fewer than 800,000 distinct CDR3 sequences, 49% seen once. The sample was blood. The receptor source for this set is a woman in her sixties or seventies in good health. The CDR3 runs from the conserved cysteine through the conserved F or W. A D gene is named only where the DNA matches it firmly. Not every row has a clone size; where given, it reads once, few, many or a size class.

J,size,D,V,DNA,CDR3
TRBJ2-5,few,-,TRBV7-9,TGTGCCAGCAGTTCCCTTGGCGGGACCCAGTACTTC,CASSSLGGTQYF
TRBJ2-7,-,-,TRBV16,TGTGCCAGCAGCCCGAGGAATTCGGGCGAGCAGTACTTC,CASSPRNSGEQYF
TRBJ2-1,-,-,TRBV20-1,TGCAGTGCTAGAGTAACGAATGAGTTGTTCTTC,CSARVTNELFF
TRBJ1-1,-,-,TRBV12-3/TRBV12-4,TGTGCCAGCAGTCCCACGTACTCCACTGAAGCTTTCTTT,CASSPTYSTEAFF
TRBJ2-7,-,-,TRBV7-3,TGTGCCAGCAGCGTGCGGGACAACTCCTACGAGCAGTACTTC,CASSVRDNSYEQYF
TRBJ2-7,-,TRBD2,TRBV29-1,TGCAGCGTTGAAGTGGCGGGAGGACCCCACTACGAGCAGTACTTC,CSVEVAGGPHYEQYF
TRBJ2-3,once,-,TRBV19,TGTGCCAGTAGTCTGGAGCCCCCTACGCAGTATTTT,CASSLEPPTQYF
TRBJ2-5,-,TRBD1,TRBV20-1,TGCAGTGCTAGCAACGACAGGGGGCAGCGGGAGACCCAGTACTTC,CSASNDRGQRETQYF
TRBJ1-1,few,-,TRBV6-1,TGTGCCAGCAGTGAAGGTTGGGACAAAATATACACTGAAGCTTTCTTT,CASSEGWDKIYTEAFF
TRBJ2-7,few,-,TRBV3-1,TGTGCCAGCAGCCAAACGACAGGGAGGGGGTACGAGCAGTACTTC,CASSQTTGRGYEQYF
TRBJ1-2,few,-,TRBV6-1,TGTGCCAGCAGTGACCCGACAAGGGACTATGGCTACACCTTC,CASSDPTRDYGYTF
TRBJ2-7,-,TRBD2,TRBV4-3,TGCGCCAGCAGCCAAGATCTCGGACTAGCGGGATATGACAATGAGCAGTACTTC,CASSQDLGLAGYDNEQYF
TRBJ2-7,few,-,TRBV21-1,TGTGCCAGCAGCAAAGTCGGGGACAGATTAACCTACGAGCAGTACTTC,CASSKVGDRLTYEQYF
TRBJ1-1,-,TRBD1,TRBV5-6,TGTGCCAGCAACCATTGGACAGGCGCTGAAGCTTTCTTT,CASNHWTGAEAFF
TRBJ1-5,-,-,TRBV20-1,TGCAGTGCTAGAGATCCCAGGGAGGGCAATCAGCCCCAGCATTTT,CSARDPREGNQPQHF
TRBJ2-4,-,-,TRBV27,TGTGCCAGCAGTTTGAGCCGCATGGAAGAGGCCAAAAACATTCAGTACTTC,CASSLSRMEEAKNIQYF
TRBJ2-3,-,-,TRBV3-1,TGTACCAGCAGCCTCGGACAAGGCACAGATGCGCAGTATTTT,CTSSLGQGTDAQYF
TRBJ2-1,few,-,TRBV10-3,TGTGCCATCAGGCCGGACAGACACAATGAGCAGTTCTTC,CAIRPDRHNEQFF
TRBJ1-1,-,-,TRBV30,TGTGCCTGGAGCGCCGGCATTTACACTGAAGCTTTCTTT,CAWSAGIYTEAFF
TRBJ2-7,-,-,TRBV20-1,TGCAGGATGCAGGGAGAGGGGTACGAGCAGTACTTC,CRMQGEGYEQYF
TRBJ2-3,-,TRBD2,TRBV9,TGTGCCAGCAGCCTCAGCGGGATGACGGAAGATACGCAGTATTTT,CASSLSGMTEDTQYF
TRBJ2-1,-,-,TRBV5-1,TGCGCCAGCAGCTTTCAGTTAGGTGAGCAGTTCTTC,CASSFQLGEQFF
TRBJ1-6,-,TRBD1,TRBV27,TGTGCCAGCAGTAGGGACAGTGATAATTCACCCCTCCACTTT,CASSRDSDNSPLHF
TRBJ2-7,-,TRBD1,TRBV5-1,TGCGCCAGCAGCCGGGACAGGGAACACTACGAGCAGTACTTC,CASSRDREHYEQYF
TRBJ1-5,-,-,TRBV20-1,TGCAGTAAGAAGGGGGATAGCAATCAGCCCCAGCATTTT,CSKKGDSNQPQHF
TRBJ1-4,once,TRBD1,TRBV4-3,TGCGCCAGCAGCCCATGGACAGGTGGCACAACTAATGAAAAACTGTTTTTT,CASSPWTGGTTNEKLFF
TRBJ2-7,-,-,TRBV7-2,TGTGCCAGCAGCTTAAACGGGAGAGCCTACGAGCAGTACTTC,CASSLNGRAYEQYF
TRBJ1-5,-,TRBD1,TRBV3-1,TGTGCCAGCAGCCCCGCACAGGGGGCCAATCAGCCCCAGCATTTT,CASSPAQGANQPQHF
TRBJ1-4,-,-,TRBV5-1,TGCGCCAGCAGCTTGAGTGGCAGACTTGCAACTAATGAAAAACTGTTTTTT,CASSLSGRLATNEKLFF